The 30 T cell receptor beta chains below were found in one sample sequenced in a study of blood T cells in healthy people across ages. With a J-beta primer mix and a sample-barcoded 5' primer, a second PCR ran roughly 6 to 11 cycles. MiXCR, applied by TCRdb to the 5' RACE reads, yields one record per CDR3 protein. The sample records 600,000 to 800,000 distinct CDR3 sequences, 52% being singletons. The sample consisted of blood. These receptor sequences come from a woman aged 80 or over in good health.

The gene calls are TRBV29-1 and TRBJ2-1, with D perhaps TRBD1 or TRBD2 (6 bases each). Germline lookup yields CDR1 SQVTM and CDR2 ANQGSEA. V lost 5 bases to trimming and J lost 4 bases, with 15 bases between them. This CDR3 spans 14 amino acids. The CDR3 loop is CSVSGAALYNEQFF. The CDR3 nucleotides read TGCAGCGTTTCGGGGGCCGCATTATACAATGAGCAGTTCTTC.

The chain has TRBV11-2 and TRBJ2-5, with 11 bases matching TRBD2. Germline values: CDR1 SGHAT, CDR2 FQNNGV. This CDR3 is built from 13 residues. Germline trimming cut 5 bases from V and 9 bases from J; bases unmatched to any gene: 5. The CDR3 is CASSSSGRGAQYF. The CDR3 DNA reads as TGTGCCAGCAGCAGTAGCGGGAGGGGGGCCCAGTACTTC.

CDR3 nucleotide sequence: TGTGCCAGCAGCGTACTAACCCAAACGGATGAGCAGTACTTC. This translates into CASSVLTQTDEQYF. The chain carries TRBV9 and TRBJ2-7, with D hard to call. The CDR3 consists of 14 residues. V lost 1 base to trimming and J lost 7 bases, with 15 bases between them. Germline V gene lookup returns CDR1 SGDLS and CDR2 YYNGEE.

Concerning this clonotype itself: A much larger clone is a single base away; this may be a read error. The chain has TRBV25-1 and TRBJ2-4, with D possibly called TRBD1 or TRBD2 (5 bases each). The germline V gene encodes CDR1 MGHDK and CDR2 SYGVNS. The length of the CDR3 is 18 residues. The CDR3 loop reads CANSVTPGAQGAKNIQYF. For the CDR3, the DNA is TGTGCCAACAGTGTCACTCCCGGGGCCCAGGGTGCCAAAAACATTCAGTACTTC.

The chain carries TRBV12-3 or TRBV12-4 and TRBJ2-7, with 7 bases fitting TRBD1. The CDR3 length is 13 residues. J was trimmed by 4 bases and V by 8 bases; bases with no gene match: 8. CDR3 region: CASGVGQQYEQYF. The CDR3 coding sequence is TGTGCCAGCGGGGTGGGACAGCAATACGAGCAGTACTTC.

This clonotype has a count of ten or more. This chain connects TRBV5-1 to TRBJ2-1; D is uncertain. Germline CDR1 reads SGHRS; CDR2 reads YFSETQ. V dropped 0 bases and J dropped 5 bases, with 9 bases sitting between them. The CDR3 sequence is 14 residues long. CDR3 DNA: TGCGCCAGCAGCTTGGCCGACTGGAACAATGAGCAGTTCTTC. It is translated as CASSLADWNNEQFF.

This rearrangement joins TRBV25-1 to TRBJ2-5; D possibly corresponds to TRBD1 (5 bases). V gave up 7 bases and J gave up 1 base, with 13 bases separating them. Germline CDR1 reads MGHDK; CDR2 reads SYGVNS. The CDR3 is made up of 14 amino acids. The chain's CDR3 is CASTLWGSQETQYF. CDR3 in DNA: TGTGCCAGCACTCTCTGGGGCTCCCAAGAGACCCAGTACTTC.

Concerning this clonotype itself: This sequence may be a read error, since a much larger clone differs from it by one base. This chain connects TRBV13 to TRBJ2-4; tentative D call: TRBD1 (5 bases). The J call is doubtful: the DNA matches TRBJ2-5 better. The CDR3 extends over 14 amino acids. The germline gives CDR1 PRHDT, CDR2 FYEKMQ (reference sequence). In DNA form, the CDR3 reads TGTGCCAGCAGCTTAATAGGGGAACAAGGGACCCAGTACTTC. As protein: CASSLIGEQGTQYF.

This clonotype was seen only a few times. A much larger clone sits a single nucleotide away, making a read error possible. This sequence joins TRBV6-6 and TRBJ1-2; the match to TRBD1 covers 7 bases. Germline V gene data show CDR1 as MNHNY and CDR2 as SVGAGI (reference sequence). The V and J ends lost 8 bases and 7 bases, in that order; junction bases with no gene match: 10. CDR3 size: 13 residues. The CDR3 DNA reads as TGTGCCAGCGGCTGGGACAGTCTTACTGGCTACACCTTC. Amino acid sequence: CASGWDSLTGYTF.

V gene TRBV18 combines with J gene TRBJ2-3; a weak D match, TRBD2 (6 bases). The V end was cut by 3 bases, the J end by 1 base, with 11 bases between. Germline V gene data show CDR1 as KGHSH and CDR2 as LQKENI. The CDR3 totals 15 residues. CDR3 coding DNA: TGTGCCAGCTCACCTAGCGGTCTTGGCACAGATACGCAGTATTTT. Its protein is CASSPSGLGTDTQYF. The variable domain in full, completed from reference TRBV18 and TRBJ2-3, reads NAGVMQNPRHLVRRRGQEARLRCSPMKGHSHVYWYRQLPEEGLKFMVYLQKENIIDESGMPKERFSAEFPKEGPSILRIQQVVRGDSAAYFCASSPSGLGTDTQYFGPGTRLTVL.

This clonotype was seen more than once but under ten times. DNA of the CDR3: TGCAGTGTAAACAGGGGGCAGATGTCGGACACTGAAGCTTTCTTT. Translating gives CSVNRGQMSDTEAFF. This chain joins TRBV20-1 and TRBJ1-1; 9 positions agree with TRBD1. V was clipped by 7 bases and J by 3 bases; unmatched bases: 12. The CDR3 is 15 amino acids. Per germline, CDR1 DFQATT and CDR2 SNEGSKA (reference sequence).

This clonotype was detected only once. This chain uses TRBV7-9 with TRBJ1-1; perhaps TRBD1 as D (5 bases). The CDR3 has 14 amino acids. The V end lost 2 bases, the J end lost 1 base, and 8 bases lay between the germline ends. Germline lookup yields CDR1 SEHNR and CDR2 FQNEAQ (reference sequence). In nucleotides, the CDR3 is TGTGCCAGCAGCTTACTGGGGCGGAACACTGAAGCTTTCTTT. As protein: CASSLLGRNTEAFF.

As DNA, the CDR3 is TGTGCCAGCCGGGGGCCGGATCAGCCCCAGCATTTT. Translated, it gives CASRGPDQPQHF. The chain is built from TRBV21-1 and TRBJ1-5; the D call in the table, TRBD1, was not verified against the DNA. TRBV21-1 is a recognized pseudogene. The CDR3 extends over 12 amino acids.

The chain uses TRBV2 and TRBJ2-2; 12 bases fit TRBD2. Trimming cost V 4 bases and J 6 bases; bases outside gene matches: 6. In germline, CDR1 is SNHLY, CDR2 FYNNEI. The CDR3 covers 16 residues. DNA for the CDR3: TGTGCCAGCAGTGGCCGACTAGCGGGAGCACCCGGGGAGCTGTTTTTT. As protein: CASSGRLAGAPGELFF.

This clonotype was seen ten or more times. CDR3: CATSRVVGGFYNEQFF. The CDR3 DNA sequence: TGTGCCACCAGCAGAGTTGTCGGCGGGTTTTACAATGAGCAGTTCTTC. This chain connects TRBV15 to TRBJ2-1; a weak D match, TRBD2 (5 bases). With 1 base removed from V and 4 bases from J, the gap between germline ends came to 14 bases. Germline lookup yields CDR1 LNHNV and CDR2 YYDKDF (reference sequence). The CDR3 is 16 amino acids.

About this clonotype: Given a much more abundant clone one base away, this may be a read error. V usage is TRBV11-2 and J usage is TRBJ2-7; D uncertain. Trimming took off 5 bases at V and 7 bases at J, with 9 bases between the two ends. The CDR3 consists of 11 residues. Germline CDR1 reads SGHAT; CDR2 reads FQNNGV. The CDR3 DNA follows: TGTGCCAGCAGCGTGTTCAATGAGCAGTACTTC. This codes for CASSVFNEQYF.

The chain is built from TRBV4-1 and TRBJ2-1, with a possible D match to TRBD1 (5 bases). V was trimmed by 0 bases and J by 8 bases, leaving 11 bases between them. The CDR3 extends over 14 amino acids. Germline lookup yields CDR1 MGHRA and CDR2 YSYEKL. CDR3 DNA: TGCGCCAGCAGCCAAGATCCAGTAGGGGATGAGCAGTTCTTC. Amino acids: CASSQDPVGDEQFF.

Turning to this clonotype: Possible read error: a much larger clone is one base away. The V gene is TRBV12-3 or TRBV12-4, the J gene TRBJ2-1; D may be TRBD1 (6 bases). This CDR3 is built from 13 residues. The V end was cut by 5 bases, the J end by 8 bases, with 13 bases between. CDR3 residues: CASSRDMNDEQFF. The CDR3 DNA reads as TGTGCCAGCAGTAGGGACATGAACGATGAGCAGTTCTTC.

This clonotype came up a few times. The chain employs TRBV2 and TRBJ2-1; tentative D call: TRBD1 (6 bases). Per the germline V gene, CDR1 is SNHLY and CDR2 is FYNNEI. The V and J ends lost 3 bases and 6 bases respectively, with 21 bases between them. This CDR3 contains 17 residues. CDR3 region: CASSDPSGAQGGNEQFF. CDR3 DNA sequence: TGTGCCAGCAGTGACCCATCAGGGGCTCAAGGTGGCAATGAGCAGTTCTTC.

The rearrangement links TRBV9 to TRBJ2-1, with 7 bases identical to TRBD1. V trimming: 4 bases; J trimming: 2 bases; junction bases outside the gene matches: 12. The length of the CDR3 is 17 residues. Looked up from germline, CDR1 is SGDLS and CDR2 is YYNGEE. The CDR3 reads CASSPFSGTATYNEQFF. CDR3 sequence (DNA): TGTGCCAGCAGCCCATTCTCCGGGACAGCCACCTACAATGAGCAGTTCTTC.

At least ten counts were recorded for this clonotype. The chain combines TRBV5-1 with TRBJ2-3; 12 positions agree with TRBD2. The CDR3 is 18 amino acids. Looked up from germline, CDR1 is SGHRS and CDR2 is YFSETQ. V lost 3 bases, J lost 0 bases, and 8 bases stayed unmatched. The CDR3 DNA is TGCGCCAGCAGCTGGATTGGACTAGCGGGATCTAGCACAGATACGCAGTATTTT. Its translation: CASSWIGLAGSSTDTQYF.

This clonotype was observed at least ten times. The CDR3 reads CSVGPDRDGYTF. The CDR3 DNA is TGCAGCGTTGGCCCTGACAGGGATGGCTACACCTTC. The chain employs TRBV29-1 and TRBJ1-2; TRBD1 aligns across 7 bases. Germline-derived CDR1 and CDR2 are SQVTM and ANQGSEA. V trimming: 4 bases; J trimming: 6 bases; junction bases outside the gene matches: 5. This CDR3 is built from 12 residues.

This clonotype was counted a few times. A read error is possible here, since a much larger clone lies one base away. The J gene is TRBJ2-3, the V gene TRBV6-5; D gene ambiguous. V was cut by 4 bases and J by 4 bases, with 9 bases left in between. This CDR3 has 13 residues. Germline lookup yields CDR1 MNHEY and CDR2 SVGAGI. The CDR3 DNA sequence: TGTGCCAGCAGTTGGAACCGAGCAGATACGCAGTATTTT. Translating it yields CASSWNRADTQYF.

This clonotype was seen ten or more times. The chain's CDR3 is CASTMGQRPYGEQFF. The CDR3 DNA reads as TGTGCCAGCACCATGGGACAGCGCCCCTACGGTGAGCAGTTCTTC. V gene TRBV7-3 combines with J gene TRBJ2-1, with 7 bases matching TRBD1. Germline CDR1 and CDR2: SGHTA and FQGTGA. The J segment lost 9 bases and the V segment lost 7 bases, leaving 15 bases of the junction unmatched. The CDR3 runs 15 residues.

The chain joins TRBV4-1 to TRBJ2-2; the D is unclear. V lost 1 base and J lost 1, with 7 bases in between. The CDR3 consists of 15 residues. Per the germline V gene, CDR1 is MGHRA and CDR2 is YSYEKL. The CDR3 region is CASSQVDLNTGELFF. The CDR3, as DNA: TGCGCCAGCAGCCAAGTCGACTTGAACACCGGGGAGCTGTTTTTT.

The rearrangement uses TRBV25-1 and TRBJ2-7; D might be TRBD1 (6 bases). V dropped 4 bases and J dropped 2 bases, with 12 bases sitting between them. The CDR3 runs to 14 residues. Germline V CDR1 and CDR2: MGHDK, SYGVNS. The CDR3 spells CASSVTDRPYEQYF. The CDR3, as DNA: TGTGCCAGCAGTGTTACGGACAGACCCTACGAGCAGTACTTC.

The table lists this clonotype with a count of one. A clone one base away is much larger, so this may be a read error. The chain joins TRBV20-1 to TRBJ2-7; no definite D call. Matching the DNA end better, TRBJ2-5 makes the J call doubtful. Germline V gives CDR1 DFQATT, CDR2 SNEGSKA (reference sequence). This CDR3 has 11 amino acids. The CDR3 bases are TGCGGTGCGAGGACGACGGAGACCCAGTACTTC. It yields the protein CGARTTETQYF.

This clonotype turned up a few times. V and J are TRBV7-9 and TRBJ1-6, with 9 bases identical to TRBD1. Trimming removed 6 bases from V and 6 bases from J; junction bases left unmatched: 6. The CDR3 has 15 residues. Germline loops: CDR1 SEHNR, CDR2 FQNEAQ (reference sequence). The CDR3 is CASSYLTGGNSPLHF. The CDR3 coding sequence is TGTGCCAGCAGTTACCTGACAGGGGGTAATTCACCCCTCCACTTT.

This clonotype was found many times. This rearrangement joins TRBV12-3 or TRBV12-4 to TRBJ2-1; D call uncertain. V shed 3 bases and J shed 7 bases, with 7 bases lying between them. The CDR3 loop spans 12 amino acids. The CDR3, as DNA: TGTGCCAGCAGTTTCGGTCGGAATGAGCAGTTCTTC. Its protein product is CASSFGRNEQFF.

This chain links TRBV12-3 or TRBV12-4 with TRBJ1-2, with 9 positions matching TRBD1. CDR3 size: 13 residues. The trim removed 6 bases at V and 8 bases at J, leaving 7 bases unmatched. Here the CDR3 DNA reads TGTGCCAGCAGACTCCGGGACAGGGAAGGCTACACCTTC. It specifies CASRLRDREGYTF.